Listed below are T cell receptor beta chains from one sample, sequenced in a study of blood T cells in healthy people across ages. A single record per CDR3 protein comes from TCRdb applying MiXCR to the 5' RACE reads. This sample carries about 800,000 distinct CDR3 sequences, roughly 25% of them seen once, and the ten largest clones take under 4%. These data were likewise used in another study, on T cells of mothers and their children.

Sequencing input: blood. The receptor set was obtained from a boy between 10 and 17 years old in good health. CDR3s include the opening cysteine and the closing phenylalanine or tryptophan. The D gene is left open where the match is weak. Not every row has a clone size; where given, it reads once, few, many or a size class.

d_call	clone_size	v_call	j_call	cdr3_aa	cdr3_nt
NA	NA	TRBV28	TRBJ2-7	CATLEFPVGPYEQYF	TGTGCCACTCTGGAGTTTCCAGTGGGGCCTTACGAGCAGTACTTC
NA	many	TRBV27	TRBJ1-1	CASSLGRFEGGTEAFF	TGTGCCAGCAGCCTCGGAAGGTTTGAGGGTGGTACTGAAGCTTTCTTT
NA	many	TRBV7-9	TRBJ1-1	CASSRTENTEAFF	TGTGCCAGCAGCCGGACAGAGAACACTGAAGCTTTCTTT
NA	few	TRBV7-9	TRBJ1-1	CASSLVGYGSNTEAFF	TGTGCCAGCAGCTTAGTTGGGTATGGGTCGAACACTGAAGCTTTCTTT
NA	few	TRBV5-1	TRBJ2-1	CASSVTGGSYNEQFF	TGCGCCAGCAGCGTAACAGGAGGTTCCTACAATGAGCAGTTCTTC
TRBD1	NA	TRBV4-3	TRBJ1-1	CASSQMTGSYTEAFF	TGCGCCAGCAGCCAAATGACAGGGTCTTACACTGAAGCTTTCTTT
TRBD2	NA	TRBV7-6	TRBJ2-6	CASSPSGENSGANVLTF	TGCGCCAGCAGCCCTAGCGGGGAGAACTCTGGGGCCAACGTCCTGACTTTC
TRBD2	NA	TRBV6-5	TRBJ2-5	CASSYSGAGGRETQYF	TGTGCCAGCAGTTACTCGGGAGCGGGGGGACGGGAGACCCAGTACTTC
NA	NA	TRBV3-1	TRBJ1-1	CASSHPNDRNTEAFF	TGTGCCAGCAGCCACCCCAACGACAGGAACACTGAAGCTTTCTTT
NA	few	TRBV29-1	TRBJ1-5	CSVVWLGAVGNQPQHF	TGCAGCGTTGTTTGGCTGGGGGCGGTTGGCAATCAGCCCCAGCATTTT
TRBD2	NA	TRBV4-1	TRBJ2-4	CASSQPGGPKNIQYF	TGCGCCAGCAGCCAGCCGGGGGGTCCCAAAAACATTCAGTACTTC
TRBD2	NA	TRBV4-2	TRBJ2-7	CASSQGYSGRRSYEQYF	TGTGCCAGCAGCCAAGGTTATAGCGGGAGGCGCTCCTACGAGCAGTACTTC
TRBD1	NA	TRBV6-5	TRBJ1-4	CASSRGQVNGKLFF	TGTGCCAGCAGCCGGGGACAGGTTAATGGAAAACTGTTTTTT
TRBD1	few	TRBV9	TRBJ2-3	CASSVGGTATDTQYF	TGTGCCAGCAGCGTAGGAGGGACAGCCACAGATACGCAGTATTTT
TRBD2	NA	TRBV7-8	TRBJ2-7	CASSPIAGGAYEQYF	TGTGCCAGCAGCCCTATAGCGGGGGGGGCCTACGAGCAGTACTTC
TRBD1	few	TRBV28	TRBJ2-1	CASSPGTANNEQFF	TGTGCCAGCAGTCCCGGGACAGCTAACAATGAGCAGTTCTTC
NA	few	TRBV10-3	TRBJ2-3	CAISEGGSTDTQYF	TGTGCCATCAGTGAAGGGGGTAGCACAGATACGCAGTATTTT
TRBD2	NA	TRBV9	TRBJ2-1	CASSVVGGAYGEQFF	TGTGCCAGCAGCGTAGTCGGGGGGGCCTATGGTGAGCAGTTCTTC
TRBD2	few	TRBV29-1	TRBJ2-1	CSVDSEGGEQFF	TGCAGCGTTGATTCAGAGGGAGGGGAGCAGTTCTTC
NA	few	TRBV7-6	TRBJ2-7	CASSLAADSSYEQYF	TGTGCCAGCAGCTTAGCGGCCGACAGCTCCTACGAGCAGTACTTC
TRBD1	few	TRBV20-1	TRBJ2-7	CSARGDRAYEQYF	TGCAGTGCTAGAGGCGACAGGGCCTACGAGCAGTACTTC